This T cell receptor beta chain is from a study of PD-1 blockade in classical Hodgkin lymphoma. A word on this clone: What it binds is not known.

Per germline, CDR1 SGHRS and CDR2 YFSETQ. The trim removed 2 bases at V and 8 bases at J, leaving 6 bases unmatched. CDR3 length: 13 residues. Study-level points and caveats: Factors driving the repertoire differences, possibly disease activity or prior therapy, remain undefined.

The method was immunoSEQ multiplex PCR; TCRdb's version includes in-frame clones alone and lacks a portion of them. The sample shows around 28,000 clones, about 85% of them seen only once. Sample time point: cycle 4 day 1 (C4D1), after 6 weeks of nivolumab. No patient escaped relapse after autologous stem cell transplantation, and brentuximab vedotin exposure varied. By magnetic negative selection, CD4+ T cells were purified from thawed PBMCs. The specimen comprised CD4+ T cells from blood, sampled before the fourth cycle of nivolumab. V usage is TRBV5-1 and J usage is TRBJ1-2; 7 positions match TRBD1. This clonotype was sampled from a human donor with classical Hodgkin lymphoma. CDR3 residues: CASSFDRVGGYTF. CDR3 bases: TGCGCCAGCAGCTTTGACAGGGTTGGGGGCTACACCTTC.